At least ten counts were recorded for the clone carrying this T cell receptor (beta chain). The table came from immunoSEQ multiplex PCR; TCRdb's copy has only in-frame clones and leaves some out. Among some 35,000 clones listed, about a third were seen once. The sample is drawn from a study of PD-L1 blockade in urothelial cancer. As for the study in general: Atezolizumab therapy began for patients in 2014, dosed at 1,200 mg intravenously every 3 weeks. About nine tenths of the roughly 30 patients comprised males who had bladder-origin urothelial cancer. Median tumor clonality was roughly 0.096, with T cell proportion 0.097.

The CDR3 has 15 amino acids. V shed 1 base, J shed 4 bases, and the junction held 6 bases outside the gene matches. Germline values: CDR1 MNHGY, CDR2 SAAAGT. The chain is built from TRBV6-8 and TRBJ1-1, with 7 nucleotides matching TRBD1. This receptor was obtained from a man aged 55 to 70 with urothelial cancer. Specimen: tumor tissue, collected before atezolizumab (anti-PD-L1) treatment. CDR3 bases: TGTGCCAGCAGTTACTATCCAGGGGGAGCCACTGAAGCTTTCTTT. The encoded protein is CASSYYPGGATEAFF.